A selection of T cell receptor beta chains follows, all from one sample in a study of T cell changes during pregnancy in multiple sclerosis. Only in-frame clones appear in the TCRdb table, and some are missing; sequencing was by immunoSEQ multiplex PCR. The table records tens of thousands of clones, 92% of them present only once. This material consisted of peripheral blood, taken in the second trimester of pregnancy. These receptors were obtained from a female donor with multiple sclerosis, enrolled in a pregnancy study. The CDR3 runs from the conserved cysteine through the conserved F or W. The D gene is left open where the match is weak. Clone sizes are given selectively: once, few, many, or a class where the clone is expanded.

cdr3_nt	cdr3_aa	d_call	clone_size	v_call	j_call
TGTGCCAGCAGCTTAGGGTACGGGAGGGGGGAGACCCAGTACTTC	CASSLGYGRGETQYF	TRBD2	NA	TRBV11-2	TRBJ2-5
TGTGCCAGCAGTCCTCCGGGACAGGCTCGGGAGCAGTACTTC	CASSPPGQAREQYF	TRBD1	NA	TRBV6-6	TRBJ2-7
TGTGCCAGCAGTTACGTGAGCTCGAACAATGAGCAGTTCTTC	CASSYVSSNNEQFF	NA	NA	TRBV6-5	TRBJ2-1
TGTGCCAGCTCACCAACCCCTCGGACAGGGTGGATCTATGGCTACACCTTC	CASSPTPRTGWIYGYTF	TRBD1	NA	TRBV18	TRBJ1-2
TGCGCCACCAGTAACATGCCGACCTACAATGAGCAGTTCTTC	CATSNMPTYNEQFF	NA	NA	TRBV10-1	TRBJ2-1
TGTGCCAGCAGCAAAGGCGGGAGGGACAGGGGGGACTATGGCTACACCTTC	CASSKGGRDRGDYGYTF	NA	NA	TRBV21-1	TRBJ1-2
TGCGCCAGCAGCCAGACATCCCGGGAGGGACGCGGCACAGATACGCAGTATTTT	CASSQTSREGRGTDTQYF	TRBD2	NA	TRBV4-1	TRBJ2-3
TGTGCCAGCAGTTTAAGCGCTTACTCCTACAATGAGCAGTTCTTC	CASSLSAYSYNEQFF	NA	NA	TRBV27	TRBJ2-1
TGTGCCAGCAGCTTCCGGGACAGCACCTACGAGCAGTACTTC	CASSFRDSTYEQYF	TRBD1	NA	TRBV11-2	TRBJ2-7
TGTGCCAGCAGTCCCATATCACAGGGGAGCAAGGTGTCAGAGACCCAGTACTTC	CASSPISQGSKVSETQYF	TRBD1	NA	TRBV27	TRBJ2-5
TGTGCCAGCAGTGCACGTTTGGGGCAAGATACGCAGTATTTT	CASSARLGQDTQYF	NA	once	TRBV28	TRBJ2-3
TGTGCCAGCAGGACGACTAGCGGGACCTTGTCCGGGGAGCTGTTTTTT	CASRTTSGTLSGELFF	TRBD2	NA	TRBV28	TRBJ2-2
TGTGCCAGCAGCTTAGCTTTGACAGGGACGAACACTGAAGCTTTCTTT	CASSLALTGTNTEAFF	TRBD1	NA	TRBV11-1	TRBJ1-1
TGTGCCAGCAGCTCGAACCCATCGACAGGGGGTTACAATCAGCCCCAGCATTTT	CASSSNPSTGGYNQPQHF	TRBD1	NA	TRBV5-6	TRBJ1-5
TGTGCCAGCTCCACCAACGGACAGAACTATGGCTACACCTTC	CASSTNGQNYGYTF	NA	NA	TRBV18	TRBJ1-2
TGCGCCAGCAGCTTACTAGCGGACTCCTACGAGCAGTACTTC	CASSLLADSYEQYF	TRBD2	NA	TRBV5-1	TRBJ2-7
TGTGCCAGCAGCTTAGAGGGAGGGGGCCAAGAGACCCAGTACTTC	CASSLEGGGQETQYF	NA	NA	TRBV11-1	TRBJ2-5
TGTGCCAGCAGCCAAGAGAGGGGACTAGTCGCCGAGCAGTACTTC	CASSQERGLVAEQYF	TRBD2	NA	TRBV4-2	TRBJ2-7
TGTGCCAGCAGCCGGACAGGGTCGGTCTATGGCTACACCTTC	CASSRTGSVYGYTF	TRBD1	NA	TRBV9	TRBJ1-2
TGCAGCGTTGAAGATGCGGAGGTATCCAGCTCCTACGAGCAGTACTTC	CSVEDAEVSSSYEQYF	NA	NA	TRBV29-1	TRBJ2-7
TGTGCCAGCAGCCCCCGGACAGTTACCCACAGATACGACGGCTCGCAGTATTTT	CASSPRTVTHRYDGSQYF	NA	NA	TRBV7-3	TRBJ2-3
TGTGCCAGCAGCTTAGCCCTGGGGAGCGCGGAGACCCAGTACTTC	CASSLALGSAETQYF	NA	NA	TRBV7-9	TRBJ2-5
TGTGCCAGCAGCCAAGATACCCGGACTACTCCCGCCGGGGAGCTGTTTTTT	CASSQDTRTTPAGELFF	NA	NA	TRBV4-2	TRBJ2-2
TGTGCCAGCAGCCGGAGCCAGGGAGGTCTAGCTAACTATGGCTACACCTTC	CASSRSQGGLANYGYTF	NA	NA	TRBV7-9	TRBJ1-2
TGTGCCAGCTCCTCAGGGACAGGGGAGACTAACTATGGCTACACCTTC	CASSSGTGETNYGYTF	TRBD1	NA	TRBV5-5	TRBJ1-2
TGTGCCAGCAGCTTATTACTCGTCGAGCAGTACTTC	CASSLLLVEQYF	NA	many	TRBV11-2	TRBJ2-7
TGTGCCAGCATTGCCTCCGGGGGAAACACCATATATTTT	CASIASGGNTIYF	NA	NA	TRBV28	TRBJ1-3
TGTGCCAGCAGCGTCCGGTACACAGATACGCAGTATTTT	CASSVRYTDTQYF	NA	NA	TRBV7-2	TRBJ2-3
TGTGCCAGCAGTCAATCCACTAGCGGGAGGGACAATGAGCAGTTCTTC	CASSQSTSGRDNEQFF	TRBD2	NA	TRBV27	TRBJ2-1
TGTGCCACTGCGGGAGAGTTCACAGATACGCAGTATTTT	CATAGEFTDTQYF	TRBD2	NA	TRBV7-3	TRBJ2-3
TGTGCCTGGAGTTTCGGAGTTGGCGAGACCCAGTACTTC	CAWSFGVGETQYF	NA	NA	TRBV30	TRBJ2-5
TGCGCCAGTCGGACGGACAGCTCCTACGAGCAGTACTTC	CASRTDSSYEQYF	NA	NA	TRBV10-2	TRBJ2-7
TGTGCCAGCAGTTTGGGACAGCTCTACGAGCAGTACTTC	CASSLGQLYEQYF	TRBD1	NA	TRBV27	TRBJ2-7
TGTGCCAGCAGCTTGTCTCCGGGGAACAATGAGCAGTTCTTC	CASSLSPGNNEQFF	NA	NA	TRBV5-6	TRBJ2-1
TGTGCCAGCAGCCCCGTTCGGTCGGGTACGCAGTATTTT	CASSPVRSGTQYF	NA	once	TRBV7-2	TRBJ2-3
TGTGCCAGCAGTTTAAGGCAGGGGGTAGCCAAAAACATTCAGTACTTC	CASSLRQGVAKNIQYF	TRBD1	once	TRBV27	TRBJ2-4
TGTGCCAGCTCAACGAGCACAACTAATGAAAAACTGTTTTTT	CASSTSTTNEKLFF	NA	NA	TRBV2	TRBJ1-4